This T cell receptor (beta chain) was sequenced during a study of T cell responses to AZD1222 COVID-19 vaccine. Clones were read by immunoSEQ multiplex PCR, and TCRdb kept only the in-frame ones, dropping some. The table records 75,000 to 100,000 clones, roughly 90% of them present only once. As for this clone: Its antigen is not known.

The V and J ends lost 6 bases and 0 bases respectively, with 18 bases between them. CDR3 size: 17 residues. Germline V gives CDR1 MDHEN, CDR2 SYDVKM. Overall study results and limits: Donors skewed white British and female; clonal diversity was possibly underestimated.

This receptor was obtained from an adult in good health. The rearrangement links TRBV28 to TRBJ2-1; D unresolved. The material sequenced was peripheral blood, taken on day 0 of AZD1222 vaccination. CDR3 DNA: TGTGCCAGCAGCATTAGGCCCCGGGTGAGCTCCTACAATGAGCAGTTCTTC. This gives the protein CASSIRPRVSSYNEQFF.